Below are 9 T cell receptor beta chains sequenced from a single sample in a study of graft-versus-host responses after intestinal transplantation. These receptors have no known antigen. Profiled with immunoSEQ multiplex PCR; TCRdb holds only in-frame clones, not every one. The data show about 100,000 clones, approximately 90% seen once. The material was unstimulated CD4+ T cells sorted from spleen or lymph node cells, obtained before transplant. The source of these receptors is a human donor who was the organ donor for an intestinal transplant.

V gene TRBV7-9 combines with J gene TRBJ2-4; 7 bases align to TRBD2. The length of the CDR3 is 15 residues. The ends lost 5 bases at V and 8 bases at J; junction bases unmatched: 12. Germline lookup yields CDR1 SEHNR and CDR2 FQNEAQ (reference sequence). The CDR3 sequence is CASSPRASGVDIQYF. The DNA of the CDR3 is TGTGCCAGCAGCCCCCGGGCTAGCGGAGTCGACATTCAGTACTTC.

The chain recombines TRBV7-6 with TRBJ1-1; TRBD1 agrees at 7 bases. Germline loops: CDR1 SGHVS, CDR2 FNYEAQ. The V segment lost 7 bases and the J segment 4 bases; nucleotides outside the gene matches: 6. This CDR3 comprises 13 residues. The DNA for the CDR3 is TGTGCCAGCAAGCAAGGGGGCGGCACTGAAGCTTTCTTT. Translation: CASKQGGGTEAFF.

V usage is TRBV25-1 and J usage is TRBJ2-5; TRBD1 matches 7 bases. The V gene's germline CDR1 is MGHDK and CDR2 SYGVNS. Trimming removed 6 bases from V and 5 bases from J; junction bases left unmatched: 6. The CDR3 covers 13 residues. In nucleotides, the CDR3 is TGTGCCAGCAGCTTGACAGGGTTGGAGACCCAGTACTTC. Its protein is CASSLTGLETQYF.

The CDR3: CASSAEGAGANVLTF. The CDR3 coding sequence is TGCGCCAGCAGCGCCGAGGGAGCTGGGGCCAACGTCCTGACTTTC. The rearrangement joins TRBV5-1 to TRBJ2-6, with D maybe TRBD2 (5 bases). V shed 4 bases and J shed 2 bases, with 10 bases lying between them. Germline V gene data show CDR1 as SGHRS and CDR2 as YFSETQ. This CDR3 has 15 amino acids.

The chain joins TRBV19 to TRBJ2-7; tentative D call: TRBD1 (6 bases). This CDR3 has 13 amino acids. V gave up 4 bases and J gave up 4 bases, with 11 bases separating them. Germline V CDR1 and CDR2: LNHDA, SQIVND (reference sequence). CDR3 DNA sequence: TGTGCCAGTAGTAAACAGGGTGGATACGAGCAGTACTTC. This sequence encodes CASSKQGGYEQYF. Full variable domain (missing parts from reference TRBV19 and TRBJ2-7): DGGITQSPKYLFRKEGQNVTLSCEQNLNHDAMYWYRQDPGQGLRLIYYSQIVNDFQKGDIAEGYSVSREKKESFPLTVTSAQKNPTAFYLCASSKQGGYEQYFGPGTRLTVT.

This rearrangement joins TRBV18 to TRBJ1-3; D perhaps matches TRBD1 (5 bases). Trimming pared 0 bases from V and 0 bases from J, leaving 6 bases between. This CDR3 spans 15 amino acids. Per germline, CDR1 KGHSH and CDR2 LQKENI. The CDR3 loop reads CASSPPRGSGNTIYF. DNA of the CDR3: TGTGCCAGCTCACCACCGAGGGGCTCTGGAAACACCATATATTTT.

V and J are TRBV7-6 and TRBJ2-3; D not resolved. CDR1 and CDR2 from the germline V gene are SGHVS and FNYEAQ. The CDR3 is made up of 11 amino acids. Trimming removed 4 bases from V and 3 bases from J, with 2 bases in between. CDR3 region: CASSSTDTQYF. The DNA for the CDR3 is TGTGCCAGCAGCTCAACAGATACGCAGTATTTT.

The chain links TRBV19 to TRBJ2-1; D gene unclear. CDR3 length: 14 amino acids. Deletions cut 0 bases from V and 9 bases from J, with 12 bases between. Germline V gene data show CDR1 as LNHDA and CDR2 as SQIVND (reference sequence). CDR3 protein: CASSIDPAAFEQFF. The CDR3 coding sequence is TGTGCCAGTAGTATAGATCCAGCTGCATTTGAGCAGTTCTTC. Full variable domain (outside the CDR3, taken from reference TRBV19 and TRBJ2-1): DGGITQSPKYLFRKEGQNVTLSCEQNLNHDAMYWYRQDPGQGLRLIYYSQIVNDFQKGDIAEGYSVSREKKESFPLTVTSAQKNPTAFYLCASSIDPAAFEQFFGPGTRLTVL.

In regard to this clone: The same CDR3 can be traced to other DNA sequences in this sample. V gene TRBV11-2 combines with J gene TRBJ2-6; 7 positions match TRBD1. This CDR3 region has 19 residues. Germline V gives CDR1 SGHAT, CDR2 FQNNGV. With 4 bases clipped from V and 0 bases from J, the junction kept 12 bases outside the gene matches. The CDR3 coding sequence is TGTGCCAGCAGCTCGAACCTTGGAAGGGGGCTCTCTGGGGCCAACGTCCTGACTTTC. Protein sequence: CASSSNLGRGLSGANVLTF.